Here is one TCR beta chain with its context. Patients in Seattle were enrolled during active infection, then followed longitudinally. The data are from a study of blood T cell repertoires in COVID-19. Study context: Samples representing acute and convalescent COVID-19 were sourced from the United States, Italy and Spain. Sources were T cells, B-cell-depleted T cells, or PBMCs; the material itself was cDNA or gDNA.

The V end lost 5 bases, the J end lost 0 bases, and 13 bases lay between the germline ends. Germline V lookup: CDR1 MGHRA, CDR2 YSYEKL. The CDR3 loop spans 15 amino acids. As processed by the authors: Reference gene primer amplification in the assay estimated nucleated cell counts. Method: immunoSEQ multiplex PCR; TCRdb's copy keeps in-frame clones and lacks some. The V and J calls and clone size come from that table; D and trimming were worked out from the DNA. The data hold 250,000 to 350,000 clones, with roughly 84% observed a single time. This sequence was found in a person aged 70 to 85 with COVID-19, enrolled during active disease. The V call is TRBV4-1, the J call TRBJ1-1, with D possibly matching TRBD1 (5 bases). Sequencing was carried out using peripheral blood. CDR3 loop: CASSSRGGMNTEAFF. The CDR3 nucleotides are TGCGCCAGCAGCAGCCGCGGGGGAATGAACACTGAAGCTTTCTTT.